The 29 T cell receptor beta chains below were found in one sample sequenced in a study of spatial heterogeneity in lung cancer. TCRdb re-analysed the 5' RACE reads in MiXCR, keeping a single row per CDR3 protein. The sample lists about 36,000 distinct CDR3 sequences, about 7% seen once, with roughly 28% in the top ten. The time point was: sample taken at primary tumor resection. This specimen was PBMCs, taken at surgery. These receptors all come from a female donor with early-stage non-small cell lung cancer.

This clonotype showed up many times. The CDR3: CASRPSSYNEQFF. The CDR3 DNA reads TGTGCCAGCCGGCCGAGCTCCTACAATGAGCAGTTCTTC. The rearrangement uses TRBV27 and TRBJ2-1, with no clear D. Trimming shortened V by 8 bases and J by 0 bases, and 8 bases separated the two germline ends. Germline assignment: CDR1 MNHEY and CDR2 SMNVEV (reference sequence). The CDR3 spans 13 residues.

This clonotype was counted a few times. V is TRBV12-3 or TRBV12-4 and J is TRBJ1-1; perhaps TRBD1 as D (6 bases). The CDR3 runs to 12 residues. Trimming removed 6 bases from V and 5 bases from J, with 10 bases in between. The CDR3 sequence: CASRAQGTEAFF. DNA of the CDR3: TGTGCCAGCAGGGCACAGGGAACTGAAGCTTTCTTT.

This clonotype was detected many times. The rearrangement uses TRBV20-1 and TRBJ2-1; 9 bases are shared with TRBD1. Germline CDR1 DFQATT, CDR2 SNEGSKA (reference sequence). V dropped 7 bases and J dropped 10; count of bases not matched to a gene: 20. This CDR3 comprises 16 residues. CDR3 region: CSVYPTPGTGSREQFF. For the CDR3, the DNA is TGCAGTGTCTATCCAACCCCCGGGACAGGGTCACGCGAGCAGTTCTTC.

This clonotype was seen repeatedly, ten times or more. This rearrangement joins TRBV6-2 or TRBV6-3 to TRBJ2-1; a possible D gene is TRBD1 (5 bases). Per the germline V gene, CDR1 is MNHEY and CDR2 is SVGEGT. The V end lost 5 bases, the J end lost 0 bases, and 11 bases lay between the germline ends. The CDR3 consists of 15 residues. CDR3 amino acids: CASSTGVVSYNEQFF. Written as DNA, the CDR3 is TGTGCCAGCAGTACAGGAGTGGTCTCCTACAATGAGCAGTTCTTC.

The chain links TRBV27 to TRBJ2-2; 9 bases align to TRBD2. CDR3 size: 16 residues. Trimming took 3 bases from V and 6 from J; bases not matched to a gene: 8. The V gene's germline CDR1 is MNHEY and CDR2 SMNVEV (reference sequence). CDR3 coding DNA: TGTGCCAGCAGTTTCTTGGCTAGCGGGACTTCCGGGGAGCTGTTTTTT. It specifies CASSFLASGTSGELFF.

This clonotype was seen ten or more times. This chain connects TRBV2 to TRBJ2-1, with D unclear. The germline V gene encodes CDR1 SNHLY and CDR2 FYNNEI. CDR3 size: 13 residues. Trimming left V 4 bases short and J 0 bases short, with 4 bases between. The CDR3 coding sequence is TGTGCCAGCAGTGGCAACTCCTACAATGAGCAGTTCTTC. Amino acid sequence: CASSGNSYNEQFF.

This sequence joins TRBV5-4 and TRBJ2-3; 10 bases are a match to TRBD2. The CDR3 covers 16 residues. Germline CDR1 SGHNT, CDR2 YYREEE (reference sequence). Unmatched junction bases numbered 7, after V lost 4 bases and J lost 2 bases. The CDR3 loop is CASSPTSGRYTDTQYF. Here the CDR3 DNA reads TGTGCCAGCAGCCCGACTAGCGGGCGGTACACAGATACGCAGTATTTT.

This clonotype was recorded at least ten times. V and J are TRBV20-1 and TRBJ2-1; D possibly corresponds to TRBD2 (6 bases). Per germline, CDR1 DFQATT and CDR2 SNEGSKA (reference sequence). The CDR3 length is 12 residues. V lost 5 bases, J lost 4 bases, and 9 bases lay in between. This CDR3 is CSARGGYNEQFF. CDR3 nucleotides: TGCAGTGCTCGAGGAGGGTACAATGAGCAGTTCTTC.

This rearrangement joins TRBV2 to TRBJ2-4, with D unclear. This CDR3 region has 13 residues. Trimming took 6 bases from V and 3 from J, leaving 9 bases between them. Per germline, CDR1 SNHLY and CDR2 FYNNEI. The CDR3 region is CASRRQLKNIQYF. DNA of the CDR3: TGTGCCAGCAGGAGGCAACTCAAAAACATTCAGTACTTC.

The table lists this clonotype with many counts. V usage is TRBV4-2 and J usage is TRBJ2-5; D not certain. The CDR3 consists of 13 residues. The V end lost 0 bases, the J end lost 5 bases, and 7 bases lay between the germline ends. Per germline, CDR1 LGHNA and CDR2 YNFKEQ. CDR3 bases: TGTGCCAGCAGCCAAGACCGGGCTGAGACCCAGTACTTC. It encodes CASSQDRAETQYF.

This clonotype was found many times. V and J are TRBV2 and TRBJ1-6; TRBD1 might be the D (5 bases). This CDR3 region has 17 residues. Between the trimmed V and J ends, which lost 5 bases and 8 bases, there was a span of 22 bases. Per germline, CDR1 SNHLY and CDR2 FYNNEI. This CDR3 reads CASSYQTSDSPDSPLHF. DNA for the CDR3: TGTGCCAGCAGTTACCAAACTTCCGACAGTCCTGATTCACCCCTCCACTTT.

This clonotype was counted between two and nine times. This chain uses TRBV29-1 with TRBJ1-2, with D perhaps matching TRBD1 (5 bases). This CDR3 has 13 residues. The V and J ends lost 4 bases and 2 bases respectively, with 11 bases between them. Looked up from germline, CDR1 is SQVTM and CDR2 is ANQGSEA. The CDR3 DNA reads TGCAGCGTTGTATCAGGGTCGAACTATGGCTACACCTTC. It specifies CSVVSGSNYGYTF.

This clonotype was counted a few times. The chain carries TRBV2 and TRBJ1-6, with D hard to call. The V gene lost 7 bases and the J gene lost 6 bases, with 13 bases spanning the gap. The germline CDR1 and CDR2 sequences are SNHLY and FYNNEI. The CDR3 covers 14 residues. The CDR3 DNA sequence: TGTGCCAGCAACACGCGAGGAGGTAATTCACCCCTCCACTTT. This gives the protein CASNTRGGNSPLHF.

The chain combines TRBV15 with TRBJ2-1; tentatively, D is TRBD2 (6 bases). Between the trimmed V and J ends, which lost 1 base and 8 bases, there was a span of 9 bases. CDR1 is LNHNV, CDR2 YYDKDF, per germline (reference sequence). This CDR3 has 13 amino acids. This CDR3 is CATSRAGSDEQFF. Here the CDR3 DNA reads TGTGCCACCAGCAGAGCCGGGAGCGATGAGCAGTTCTTC.

This clonotype was recorded a few times. The gene calls are TRBV7-2 and TRBJ2-3; 10 bases align to TRBD2. The CDR3 runs 17 residues. With 5 bases clipped from V and 6 bases from J, the junction kept 14 bases outside the gene matches. Germline V gives CDR1 SGHTA, CDR2 FQGNSA. CDR3 sequence: CASSSRTSGRGSDTQYF. The DNA for the CDR3 is TGTGCCAGCAGCAGTCGGACTAGCGGTAGGGGTTCTGATACGCAGTATTTT.

V and J are TRBV7-3 and TRBJ2-3; D may be TRBD1 (5 bases). The J call may be wrong; the DNA end is better matched by TRBJ1-5. The CDR3 consists of 14 residues. The V gene's germline CDR1 is SGHTA and CDR2 FQGTGA. The CDR3 nucleotides read TGTGCCAGCAGCTCGCGGGACTACCAAGATACGCAGCATTTT. The encoded protein is CASSSRDYQDTQHF.

In its sample, this clonotype was seen many times. The chain is built from TRBV18 and TRBJ2-7; 9 bases fit TRBD1. Germline-derived CDR1 and CDR2 are KGHSH and LQKENI. The length of the CDR3 is 16 residues. V was clipped by 0 bases and J by 5 bases; unmatched bases: 8. CDR3 nucleotide sequence: TGTGCCAGCTCACCACCGACCGGACAGGGGACCCACGAGCAGTACTTC. It specifies CASSPPTGQGTHEQYF.

There are many counts of this clonotype. V gene TRBV9 combines with J gene TRBJ2-5; D is unclear. V was trimmed by 2 bases and J by 4 bases, leaving 12 bases between them. The germline V gene encodes CDR1 SGDLS and CDR2 YYNGEE. The CDR3 covers 14 residues. CDR3 in DNA: TGTGCCAGCAGCGTTCGTCCCGTAGGAGAGACCCAGTACTTC. Translated: CASSVRPVGETQYF.

This clonotype came up many times. This chain links TRBV7-9 with TRBJ2-3; no reliable D call. This CDR3 has 12 amino acids. With 5 bases removed from V and 1 base from J, the gap between germline ends came to 4 bases. The germline V gene has CDR1 SEHNR and CDR2 FQNEAQ (reference sequence). The CDR3 loop reads CASSLGTDTQYF. CDR3 coding DNA: TGTGCCAGCAGCCTAGGCACAGATACGCAGTATTTT.

In this sample, this clonotype turned up many times. The chain joins TRBV4-3 to TRBJ2-7, with D possibly matching TRBD2 (6 bases). Germline V CDR1 and CDR2: LGHNA, YSLEER. CDR3 length equals 15 residues. V lost 0 bases, J lost 7 bases, and 16 bases lay in between. The CDR3 DNA reads as TGCGCCAGCAGCCAAGATTCGGGAGCCCCGGGTGAGCAGTACTTC. This codes for CASSQDSGAPGEQYF.

This clonotype was detected ten times or more. V and J are TRBV7-2 and TRBJ1-1, with a possible D match to TRBD1 (5 bases). The CDR3 totals 15 residues. Looked up from germline, CDR1 is SGHTA and CDR2 is FQGNSA. The ends were cut back, 0 bases at V and 3 bases at J, with 11 bases in the middle. CDR3 bases: TGTGCCAGCAGCTTAGCTGGGGGGACGTACACTGAAGCTTTCTTT. Protein sequence: CASSLAGGTYTEAFF.

This clonotype was counted ten times or more. This chain uses TRBV5-1 with TRBJ2-1; D possibly corresponds to TRBD2 (5 bases). Looked up from germline, CDR1 is SGHRS and CDR2 is YFSETQ. V lost 4 bases, J lost 0 bases, and 14 bases lay in between. This CDR3 has 16 residues. The CDR3 region is CASSPATGNSYNEQFF. DNA for the CDR3: TGCGCCAGCAGCCCGGCTACGGGGAACTCCTACAATGAGCAGTTCTTC.

The sample holds many counts of this clonotype. The chain joins TRBV10-3 to TRBJ2-6; D gene uncertain. V gave up 1 base and J gave up 2 bases, with 9 bases separating them. The CDR3 is made up of 16 amino acids. Germline V gives CDR1 ENHRY, CDR2 SYGVKD. The CDR3 bases are TGTGCCATCAGTGAGTTGGTTCTAGCTGGGGCCAACGTCCTGACTTTC. This sequence encodes CAISELVLAGANVLTF.

This clonotype was found a few times. This chain connects TRBV6-6 to TRBJ1-1; unclear D gene. CDR1 and CDR2 from the germline V gene are MNHNY and SVGAGI (reference sequence). The ends were cut back, 6 bases at V and 3 bases at J, with 11 bases in the middle. The length of the CDR3 is 13 residues. The CDR3 DNA follows: TGTGCCAGCAGCGAGATCCTTGACACTGAAGCTTTCTTT. Encoded protein: CASSEILDTEAFF.

This clonotype was detected a few times. The chain couples TRBV23-1 to TRBJ2-2, with D perhaps TRBD1 (5 bases). TRBV23-1 carries the ORF label, with uncertain function. This CDR3 contains 15 residues. V lost 5 bases to trimming and J lost 1 base, with 11 bases between them. Written as DNA, the CDR3 is TGCGCCAGCAGTTCCGGACATCGGAACACCGGGGAGCTGTTTTTT. This translates into CASSSGHRNTGELFF.

This clonotype was detected ten times or more. The J gene is TRBJ2-7, the V gene TRBV7-2; D is possibly TRBD2 (5 bases). V lost 5 bases, J lost 4 bases, and 12 bases lay in between. The germline CDR1 and CDR2 sequences are SGHTA and FQGNSA. There are 13 residues in the CDR3. CDR3 in amino acids: CASSPMDSYEQYF. The CDR3 coding sequence is TGTGCCAGCAGCCCCATGGACTCGTACGAGCAGTACTTC.

The chain links TRBV20-1 to TRBJ2-1; 7 positions match TRBD2. Germline V lookup: CDR1 DFQATT, CDR2 SNEGSKA (reference sequence). Germline trimming cut 3 bases from V and 7 bases from J; bases unmatched to any gene: 9. This CDR3 comprises 14 residues. The DNA of the CDR3 is TGCAGTGCTAGGGCCTGGACTAGTCTTAATGAGCAGTTCTTC. This encodes CSARAWTSLNEQFF.

The chain combines TRBV6-5 with TRBJ2-6, with 9 bases fitting TRBD1. This CDR3 has 17 amino acids. V lost 6 bases and J lost 3; bases outside the gene matches: 9. Germline CDR1 MNHEY, CDR2 SVGAGI. This CDR3 is CASSPGDRVFGANVLTF. The CDR3 region has the DNA TGTGCCAGCAGCCCTGGGGACAGGGTTTTTGGGGCCAACGTCCTGACTTTC.

This clonotype was observed many times. The chain carries TRBV7-2 and TRBJ2-7; a weak D match, TRBD1 (5 bases). The V gene's germline CDR1 is SGHTA and CDR2 FQGNSA. Trimming shortened V by 1 base and J by 2 bases, and 12 bases separated the two germline ends. This CDR3 has 15 residues. The CDR3 DNA reads TGTGCCAGCAGCTTAGAACCGGCGACAGCCTACGAGCAGTACTTC. Encoded protein: CASSLEPATAYEQYF.